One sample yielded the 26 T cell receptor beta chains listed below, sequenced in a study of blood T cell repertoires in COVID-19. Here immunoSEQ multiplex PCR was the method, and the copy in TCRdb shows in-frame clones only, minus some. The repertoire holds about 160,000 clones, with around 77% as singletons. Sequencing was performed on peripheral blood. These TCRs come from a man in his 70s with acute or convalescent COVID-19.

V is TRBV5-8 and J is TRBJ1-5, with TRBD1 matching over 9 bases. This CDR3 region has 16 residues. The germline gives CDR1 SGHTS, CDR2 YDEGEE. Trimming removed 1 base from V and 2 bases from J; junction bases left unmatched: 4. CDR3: CASSLKTGGGNQPQHF. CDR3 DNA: TGTGCCAGCAGCTTGAAAACAGGGGGCGGCAATCAGCCCCAGCATTTT.

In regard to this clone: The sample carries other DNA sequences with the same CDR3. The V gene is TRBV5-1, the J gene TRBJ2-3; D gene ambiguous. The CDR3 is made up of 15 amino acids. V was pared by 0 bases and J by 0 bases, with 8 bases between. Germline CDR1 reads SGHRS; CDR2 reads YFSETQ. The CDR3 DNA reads TGCGCCAGCAGCTTGGCCCTAGGTAGCACAGATACGCAGTATTTT. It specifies CASSLALGSTDTQYF.

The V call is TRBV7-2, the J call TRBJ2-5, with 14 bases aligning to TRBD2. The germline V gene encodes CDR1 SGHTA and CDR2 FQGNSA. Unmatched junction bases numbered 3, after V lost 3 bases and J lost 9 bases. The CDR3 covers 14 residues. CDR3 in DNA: TGTGCCAGCAGCTTCGGACTAGCGGGAGGCCCCCAGTACTTC. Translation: CASSFGLAGGPQYF.

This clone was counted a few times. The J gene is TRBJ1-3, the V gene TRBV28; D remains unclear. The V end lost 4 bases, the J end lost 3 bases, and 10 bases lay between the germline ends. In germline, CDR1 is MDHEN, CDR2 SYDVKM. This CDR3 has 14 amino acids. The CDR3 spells CASSWRPGGNTIYF. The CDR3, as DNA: TGTGCCAGCAGTTGGCGTCCGGGTGGAAACACCATATATTTT. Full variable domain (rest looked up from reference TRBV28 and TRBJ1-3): DVKVTQSSRYLVKRTGEKVFLECVQDMDHENMFWYRQDPGLGLRLIYFSYDVKMKEKGDIPEGYSVSREKKERFSLILESASTNQTSMYLCASSWRPGGNTIYFGEGSWLTVV.

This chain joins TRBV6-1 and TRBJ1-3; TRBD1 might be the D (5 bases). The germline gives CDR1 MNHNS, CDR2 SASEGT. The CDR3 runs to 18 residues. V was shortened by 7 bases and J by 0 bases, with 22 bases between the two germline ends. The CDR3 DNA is TGTGCCAGCATTGACCCCAGGGCCCGACATAGCTCTGGAAACACCATATATTTT. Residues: CASIDPRARHSSGNTIYF.

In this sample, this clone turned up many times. CDR3 sequence (DNA): TGTGCCAGCAGTGAACTAGCGGGGGGCAACGGGGAGCTGTTTTTT. This gives the protein CASSELAGGNGELFF. The V call is TRBV6-1, the J call TRBJ2-2; 11 bases fit TRBD2. This CDR3 is built from 15 residues. CDR1 is MNHNS and CDR2 is SASEGT in the germline V gene. After removal of 2 bases from V and 7 bases from J, the junction contained 3 bases not matched to a gene.

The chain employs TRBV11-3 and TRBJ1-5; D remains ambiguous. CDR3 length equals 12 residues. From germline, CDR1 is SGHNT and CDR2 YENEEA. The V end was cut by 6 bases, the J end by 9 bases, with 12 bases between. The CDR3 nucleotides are TGTGCCAGCAGTTCTGAATCAGGGCCCCAGCATTTT. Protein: CASSSESGPQHF.

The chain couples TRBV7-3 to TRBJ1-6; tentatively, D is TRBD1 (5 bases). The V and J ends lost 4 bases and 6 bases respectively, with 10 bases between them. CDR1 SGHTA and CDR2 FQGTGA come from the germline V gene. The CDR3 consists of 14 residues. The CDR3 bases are TGTGCCAGCAGCTCAGGGAATATTAATTCACCCCTCCACTTT. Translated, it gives CASSSGNINSPLHF.

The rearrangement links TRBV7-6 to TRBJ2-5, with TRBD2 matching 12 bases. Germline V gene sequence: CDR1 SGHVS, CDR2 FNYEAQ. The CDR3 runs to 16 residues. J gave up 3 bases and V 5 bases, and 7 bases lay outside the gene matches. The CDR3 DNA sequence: TGTGCCAGCAGCCTCCGACTAGCGGGGGATGAAGAGACCCAGTACTTC. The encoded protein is CASSLRLAGDEETQYF.

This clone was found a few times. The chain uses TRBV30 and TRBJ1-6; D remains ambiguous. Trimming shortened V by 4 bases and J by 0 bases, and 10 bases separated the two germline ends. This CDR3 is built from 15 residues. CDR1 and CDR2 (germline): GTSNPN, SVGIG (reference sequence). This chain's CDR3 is CAWIGRSSYNSPLHF. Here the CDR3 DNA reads TGTGCCTGGATTGGGAGAAGCTCCTATAATTCACCCCTCCACTTT.

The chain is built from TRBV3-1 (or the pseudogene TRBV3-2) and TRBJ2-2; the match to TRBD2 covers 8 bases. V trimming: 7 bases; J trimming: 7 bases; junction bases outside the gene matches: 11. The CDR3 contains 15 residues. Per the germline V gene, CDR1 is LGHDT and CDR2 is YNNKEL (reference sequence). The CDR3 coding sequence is TGTGCCAGCAAACCCGGGACTAGGTTTATCGGGGAGCTGTTTTTT. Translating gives CASKPGTRFIGELFF.

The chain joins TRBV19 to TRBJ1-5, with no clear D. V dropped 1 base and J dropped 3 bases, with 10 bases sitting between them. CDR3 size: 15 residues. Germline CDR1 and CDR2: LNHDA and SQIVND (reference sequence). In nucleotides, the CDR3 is TGTGCCAGTAGTATAGTGCCAGCGGACAATCAGCCCCAGCATTTT. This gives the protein CASSIVPADNQPQHF.

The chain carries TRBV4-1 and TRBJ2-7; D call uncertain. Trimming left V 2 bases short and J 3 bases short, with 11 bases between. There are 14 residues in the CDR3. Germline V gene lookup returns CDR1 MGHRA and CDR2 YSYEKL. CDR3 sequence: CASSQLSANYEQYF. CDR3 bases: TGCGCCAGCAGCCAACTATCCGCTAACTACGAGCAGTACTTC.

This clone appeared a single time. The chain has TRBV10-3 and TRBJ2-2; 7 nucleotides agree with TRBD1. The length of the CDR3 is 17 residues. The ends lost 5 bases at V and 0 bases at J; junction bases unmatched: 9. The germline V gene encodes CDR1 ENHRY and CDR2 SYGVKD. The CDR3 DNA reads TGTGCCATCAGTCCAACAGGGGACCGCGCGAACACCGGGGAGCTGTTTTTT. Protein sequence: CAISPTGDRANTGELFF.

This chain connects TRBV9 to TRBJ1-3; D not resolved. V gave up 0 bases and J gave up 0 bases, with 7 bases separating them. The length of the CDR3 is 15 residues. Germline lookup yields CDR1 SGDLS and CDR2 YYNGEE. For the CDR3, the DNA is TGTGCCAGCAGCGTAGCCAGTAACTCTGGAAACACCATATATTTT. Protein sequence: CASSVASNSGNTIYF.

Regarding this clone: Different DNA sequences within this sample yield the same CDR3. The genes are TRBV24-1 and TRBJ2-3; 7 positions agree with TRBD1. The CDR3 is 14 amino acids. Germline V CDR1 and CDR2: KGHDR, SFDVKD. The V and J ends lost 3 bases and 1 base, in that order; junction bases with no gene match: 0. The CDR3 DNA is TGTGCCACCAGTGATACAGGGGGCACAGATACGCAGTATTTT. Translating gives CATSDTGGTDTQYF.

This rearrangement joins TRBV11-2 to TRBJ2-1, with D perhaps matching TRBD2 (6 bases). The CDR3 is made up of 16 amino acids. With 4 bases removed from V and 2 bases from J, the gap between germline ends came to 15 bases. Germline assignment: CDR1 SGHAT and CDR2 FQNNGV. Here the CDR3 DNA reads TGTGCCAGCAGCTCAGATAGCGGAAACGCCTACAATGAGCAGTTCTTC. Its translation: CASSSDSGNAYNEQFF. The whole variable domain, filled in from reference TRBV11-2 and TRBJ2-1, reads EAGVAQSPRYKIIEKRQSVAFWCNPISGHATLYWYQQILGQGPKLLIQFQNNGVVDDSQLPKDRFSAERLKGVDSTLKIQPAKLEDSAVYLCASSSDSGNAYNEQFFGPGTRLTVL.

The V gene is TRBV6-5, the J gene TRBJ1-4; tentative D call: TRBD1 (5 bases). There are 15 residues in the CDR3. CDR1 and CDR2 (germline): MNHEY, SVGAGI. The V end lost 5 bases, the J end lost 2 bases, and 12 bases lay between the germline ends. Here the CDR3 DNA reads TGTGCCAGCAGTCCGGCGGGGGGGACTAATGAAAAACTGTTTTTT. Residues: CASSPAGGTNEKLFF.

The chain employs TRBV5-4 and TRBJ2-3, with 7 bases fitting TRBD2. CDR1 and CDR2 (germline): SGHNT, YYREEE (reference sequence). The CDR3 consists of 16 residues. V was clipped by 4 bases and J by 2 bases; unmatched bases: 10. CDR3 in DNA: TGTGCCAGCAGCAATGCAGTCGGGGGGTTCACAGATACGCAGTATTTT. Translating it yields CASSNAVGGFTDTQYF.

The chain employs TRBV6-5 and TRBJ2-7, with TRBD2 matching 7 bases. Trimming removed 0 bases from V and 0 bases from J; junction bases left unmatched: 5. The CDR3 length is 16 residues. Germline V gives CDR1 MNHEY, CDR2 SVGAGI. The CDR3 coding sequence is TGTGCCAGCAGTTACTCCGCTAGCGGATACTCCTACGAGCAGTACTTC. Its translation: CASSYSASGYSYEQYF.

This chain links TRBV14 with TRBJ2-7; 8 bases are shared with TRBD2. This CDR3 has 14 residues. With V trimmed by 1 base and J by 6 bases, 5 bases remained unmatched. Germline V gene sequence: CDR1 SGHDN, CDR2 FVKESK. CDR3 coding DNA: TGTGCCAGCAGCCAAGGGACTAGCTCGGGCGAGCAGTACTTC. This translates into CASSQGTSSGEQYF.

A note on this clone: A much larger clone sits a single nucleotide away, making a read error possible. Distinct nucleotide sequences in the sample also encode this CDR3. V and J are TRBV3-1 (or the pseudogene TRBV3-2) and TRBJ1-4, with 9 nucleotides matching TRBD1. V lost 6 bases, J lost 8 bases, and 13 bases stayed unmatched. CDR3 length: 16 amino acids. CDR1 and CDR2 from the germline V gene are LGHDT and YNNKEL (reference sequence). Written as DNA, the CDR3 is TGTGCCAGCAGTCCTCCCAGACAGGGGGTGACAGAAAAACTGTTTTTT. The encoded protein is CASSPPRQGVTEKLFF.

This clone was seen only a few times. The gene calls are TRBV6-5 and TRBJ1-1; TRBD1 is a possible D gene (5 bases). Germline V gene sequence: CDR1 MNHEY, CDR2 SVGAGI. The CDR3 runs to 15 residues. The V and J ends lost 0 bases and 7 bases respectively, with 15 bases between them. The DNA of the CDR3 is TGTGCCAGCAGTTACTCTGTGACAGTCGGTCTTGAAGCTTTCTTT. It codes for CASSYSVTVGLEAFF.

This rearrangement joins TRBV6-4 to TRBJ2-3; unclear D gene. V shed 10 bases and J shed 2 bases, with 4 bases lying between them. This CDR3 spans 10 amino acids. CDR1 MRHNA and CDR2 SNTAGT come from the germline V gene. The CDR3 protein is CANFTDTQYF. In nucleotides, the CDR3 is TGTGCCAACTTCACAGATACGCAGTATTTT.

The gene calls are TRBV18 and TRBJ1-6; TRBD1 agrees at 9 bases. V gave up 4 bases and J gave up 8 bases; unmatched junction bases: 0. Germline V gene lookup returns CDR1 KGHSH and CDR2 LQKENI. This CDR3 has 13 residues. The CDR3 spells CASSRDRDSPLHF. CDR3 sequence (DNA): TGTGCCAGCTCACGGGACAGGGATTCACCCCTCCACTTT. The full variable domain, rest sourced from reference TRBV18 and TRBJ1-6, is NAGVMQNPRHLVRRRGQEARLRCSPMKGHSHVYWYRQLPEEGLKFMVYLQKENIIDESGMPKERFSAEFPKEGPSILRIQQVVRGDSAAYFCASSRDRDSPLHFGNGTRLTVT.

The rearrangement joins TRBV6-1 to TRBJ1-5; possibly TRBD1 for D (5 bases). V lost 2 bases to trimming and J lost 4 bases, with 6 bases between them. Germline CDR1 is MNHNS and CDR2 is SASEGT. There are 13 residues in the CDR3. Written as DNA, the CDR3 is TGTGCCAGCAGTGAATGGACAAATCAGCCCCAGCATTTT. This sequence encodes CASSEWTNQPQHF.